Described below is a single T cell receptor beta chain sequence and its context. Its antigen is unknown. The data belong to a study of response to subunit inactivated influenza vaccine. Whole-study findings and limits: Authors suggested each seasonal flu vaccination may recruit only limited numbers of new T cells.

One entry per CDR3 protein results from TCRdb running MiXCR on the RT-PCR reads. The data contain about 530,000 distinct CDR3 sequences, 10% to 15% of them singletons. The CDR3 totals 12 residues. J was trimmed by 10 bases and V by 4 bases; bases with no gene match: 6. The sequence came from a man in his forties or fifties who received an inactivated influenza vaccine. The sequencing used PBMCs from blood, collected on the day of vaccination. This chain uses TRBV12-3 or TRBV12-4 with TRBJ1-1; 7 nucleotides line up with TRBD1. The CDR3 spells CASSSRGDLAFF. CDR3 DNA sequence: TGTGCCAGCAGTTCCAGGGGGGATTTAGCTTTCTTT.